Sequencing of this TCR beta chain was carried out in a study of OX40 agonist ivuxolimab in advanced cancers. Germline trimming cut 4 bases from V and 8 bases from J; bases unmatched to any gene: 14. The CDR3 spans 16 residues. From germline, CDR1 is SGHTS and CDR2 YDEGEE. Some clones are missing from TCRdb's copy, which holds only in-frame ones; the method was immunoSEQ multiplex PCR. The sample includes roughly 45,000 clones, around nine tenths seen only once; the top ten take approximately 6.3%. Sequencing was performed on CD4+ or CD8+ T cells sorted from blood, taken in a trial of the OX40 agonist ivuxolimab. This chain joins TRBV5-8 and TRBJ2-3; 9 bases agree with TRBD1. This clonotype originated in an adult with an advanced solid tumor such as melanoma, head and neck, liver or kidney cancer. The CDR3 nucleotides are TGTGCCAGCAGCCCTCCGGGACAGGGCCCTCTCGGTACGCAGTATTTT. Its protein product is CASSPPGQGPLGTQYF.